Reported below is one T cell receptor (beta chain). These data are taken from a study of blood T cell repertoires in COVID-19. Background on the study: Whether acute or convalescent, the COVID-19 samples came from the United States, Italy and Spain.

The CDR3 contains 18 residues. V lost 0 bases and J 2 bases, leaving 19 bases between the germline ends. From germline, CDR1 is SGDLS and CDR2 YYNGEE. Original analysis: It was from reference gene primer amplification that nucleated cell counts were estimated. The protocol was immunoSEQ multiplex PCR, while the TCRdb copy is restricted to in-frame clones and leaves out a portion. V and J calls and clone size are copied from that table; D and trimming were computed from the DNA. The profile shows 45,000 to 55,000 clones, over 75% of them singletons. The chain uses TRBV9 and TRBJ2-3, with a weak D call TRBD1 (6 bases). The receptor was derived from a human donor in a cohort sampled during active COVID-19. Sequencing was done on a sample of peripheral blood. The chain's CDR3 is CASSVGRHNRELTDTQYF. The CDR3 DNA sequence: TGTGCCAGCAGCGTAGGCCGACATAACAGGGAACTCACAGATACGCAGTATTTT.